A selection of T cell receptor beta chains follows, all from one sample in a study of beta chain features in type 1 diabetes. Some clones are missing from TCRdb's copy, which holds only in-frame ones; the method was immunoSEQ multiplex PCR. The repertoire consists of approximately 150,000 clones, with approximately 62% occurring once and the leading ten covering 0.08% to 0.1%. The sample consisted of naive CD4+ T cells from blood. These receptors were collected from a man aged 25-40 years with type 1 diabetes. Each CDR3 is given with its conserved first and last residue. A D gene is named only where the DNA matches it firmly. Not every row has a clone size; where given, it reads once, few, many or a size class.

length,V,J,size,D,CDR3,DNA
13,TRBV4-3,TRBJ1-6,once,-,CASSQYYDSPLHF,TGCGCCAGCAGCCAGTATTACGATTCACCCCTCCACTTT
13,TRBV6-6,TRBJ1-4,-,-,CASSEGGNEKLFF,TGTGCCAGCAGCGAAGGGGGAAATGAAAAACTGTTTTTT
18,TRBV7-2,TRBJ2-6,-,-,CASLLPDTFFSGANVLTF,TGTGCCAGCCTTTTACCGGACACCTTCTTCTCTGGGGCCAACGTCCTGACTTTC
17,TRBV4-3,TRBJ2-1,-,-,CASSQERGAANGNEQFF,TGCGCCAGCAGCCAAGAACGCGGGGCCGCAAATGGGAATGAGCAGTTCTTC
13,TRBV10-1,TRBJ2-3,-,-,CASGSGGTDTQYF,TGCGCCAGCGGTTCAGGGGGCACAGATACGCAGTATTTT
14,TRBV30,TRBJ2-1,few,-,CAWRDSNPYNEQFF,TGTGCCTGGAGGGACTCCAACCCTTACAATGAGCAGTTCTTC
16,TRBV29-1,TRBJ2-3,-,TRBD1,CSVEGGQGESPDTQYF,TGCAGCGTTGAAGGGGGACAGGGGGAAAGCCCAGATACGCAGTATTTT
15,TRBV7-2,TRBJ2-3,few,-,CASSSFRTLPDTQYF,TGTGCCAGCAGCTCCTTTCGGACACTTCCAGATACGCAGTATTTT
15,TRBV19,TRBJ2-7,-,-,CASSIRQTSGGEQYF,TGTGCCAGTAGTATACGACAAACCTCCGGAGGCGAGCAGTACTTC
13,TRBV7-2,TRBJ2-3,-,-,CASSLVVTDTQYF,TGTGCCAGCAGCTTAGTTGTCACAGATACGCAGTATTTT
11,TRBV5-6,TRBJ1-2,-,TRBD1,CASSWTGLSTF,TGTGCCAGCAGCTGGACAGGCCTTTCCACCTTC
12,TRBV29-1,TRBJ2-5,few,TRBD2,CSGARGGETQYF,TGCAGCGGAGCCCGGGGGGGAGAGACCCAGTACTTC
14,TRBV9,TRBJ1-1,-,-,CASSPRTRNTEAFF,TGTGCCAGCAGCCCACGGACAAGGAACACTGAAGCTTTCTTT
12,TRBV25-1,TRBJ1-6,-,-,CASAGGNSPLHF,TGTGCCAGCGCGGGGGGCAATTCACCCCTCCACTTT
15,TRBV7-2,TRBJ1-5,few,TRBD1,CASSISTGEYQPQHF,TGTGCCAGCAGCATATCGACAGGGGAGTATCAGCCCCAGCATTTT
15,TRBV29-1,TRBJ2-7,-,-,CSVEDRQGRPIEQYF,TGCAGCGTTGAAGATAGGCAGGGGCGTCCGATCGAGCAGTACTTC
12,TRBV6-6,TRBJ2-5,-,TRBD1,CATGGPLETQYF,TGTGCTACAGGGGGGCCGTTGGAGACCCAGTACTTC
11,TRBV19,TRBJ1-1,few,-,CASSRNTEAFF,TGTGCCAGTAGCAGGAACACTGAAGCTTTCTTT
15,TRBV27,TRBJ1-5,-,TRBD1,CASSFDRAFNQPQHF,TGTGCCAGCAGTTTCGACAGGGCTTTCAATCAGCCCCAGCATTTT
12,TRBV25-1,TRBJ2-5,-,-,CASSDNQETQYF,TGTGCCAGCAGTGATAACCAAGAGACCCAGTACTTC
16,TRBV5-1,TRBJ2-1,-,-,CASSTGILSSYNEQFF,TGCGCCAGCAGCACGGGGATCCTTAGCTCCTACAATGAGCAGTTCTTC
15,TRBV7-2,TRBJ2-3,few,-,CASSFRADGTDTQYF,TGTGCCAGCAGCTTCAGGGCTGATGGGACAGATACGCAGTATTTT
12,TRBV7-9,TRBJ2-5,once,-,CASSLAGGTQYF,TGTGCCAGCAGCTTAGCGGGCGGGACCCAGTACTTC
14,TRBV7-2,TRBJ1-1,few,-,CASIRTLRSPEAFF,TGTGCCAGCATCAGGACTCTTAGGAGTCCTGAAGCTTTCTTT
14,TRBV11-2,TRBJ2-1,-,-,CASSFRRPVGEQFF,TGTGCCAGCAGCTTCCGACGACCCGTCGGTGAGCAGTTCTTC
13,TRBV2,TRBJ2-5,few,-,CASSVRSGETQYF,TGTGCCAGCTCCGTTCGGAGTGGGGAGACCCAGTACTTC
15,TRBV10-3,TRBJ2-7,-,TRBD1,CAISEYGTGGDEQYF,TGTGCCATCAGTGAGTATGGGACAGGGGGCGACGAGCAGTACTTC
12,TRBV29-1,TRBJ2-3,-,-,CSLTRGADTQYF,TGCAGCCTGACCAGGGGCGCCGATACGCAGTATTTT
16,TRBV7-9,TRBJ2-7,few,-,CASSSRDRPSSYEQYF,TGTGCCAGCAGCTCGCGGGACAGACCGAGCTCCTACGAGCAGTACTTC
14,TRBV30,TRBJ2-5,-,-,CAWIPDTYSETQYF,TGTGCCTGGATCCCCGACACGTACTCGGAGACCCAGTACTTC
14,TRBV10-3,TRBJ2-1,-,-,CAISGDASYNEQFF,TGTGCCATATCGGGGGACGCCTCCTACAATGAGCAGTTCTTC
15,TRBV13,TRBJ2-1,few,TRBD1,CASSKAGTGINEQFF,TGTGCCAGCAGCAAAGCCGGGACAGGAATTAATGAGCAGTTCTTC
12,TRBV7-9,TRBJ1-6,-,-,CASSSSNSPLHF,TGTGCCAGCAGCTCGAGCAATTCACCCCTCCACTTT
14,TRBV28,TRBJ1-2,-,-,CASSFPGSDYGYTF,TGTGCCAGCAGTTTCCCCGGGAGCGACTATGGCTACACCTTC
12,TRBV29-1,TRBJ1-5,-,-,CSVEFSNQPQHF,TGCAGCGTTGAATTTAGCAATCAGCCCCAGCATTTT
14,TRBV10-3,TRBJ2-5,-,TRBD2,CAIKPSGGAETQYF,TGTGCCATCAAACCTAGCGGGGGGGCGGAGACCCAGTACTTC
15,TRBV18,TRBJ2-7,-,TRBD2,CASSPSTSGEYEQYF,TGTGCCAGCTCACCATCAACTAGCGGAGAGTACGAGCAGTACTTC
11,TRBV29-1,TRBJ2-5,few,-,CSAGGRTAQYF,TGCAGCGCCGGTGGGCGGACGGCCCAGTACTTC
14,TRBV7-9,TRBJ2-5,-,-,CASSLADRQETQYF,TGTGCCAGCAGCTTAGCGGACAGACAAGAGACCCAGTACTTC
19,TRBV13,TRBJ2-6,-,TRBD1,CASSLPRDSGGSGANVLTF,TGTGCCAGCAGCCTCCCCCGGGACAGCGGAGGCTCTGGGGCCAACGTCCTGACTTTC
13,TRBV28,TRBJ1-2,-,-,CASSLQGQHGYTF,TGTGCCAGCAGTTTGCAGGGGCAACATGGCTACACCTTC
14,TRBV5-1,TRBJ1-4,-,-,CASSVTDPNEKLFF,TGCGCCAGCAGCGTGACAGACCCTAATGAAAAACTGTTTTTT